The 5 T cell receptor beta chains below were found in one sample sequenced in a study of OX40 agonist ivuxolimab in advanced cancers. The assay was immunoSEQ multiplex PCR, and TCRdb's table has in-frame clones only and misses some. Of around 40,000 clones detected, under 90% appear once; the ten largest clones hold 15% to 20%. The input for sequencing was CD4+ or CD8+ T cells sorted from blood, taken in a trial of the OX40 agonist ivuxolimab. Receptors were obtained from an adult with an advanced solid tumor such as melanoma, head and neck, liver or kidney cancer.

The chain is built from TRBV29-1 and TRBJ2-7; D is undetermined. Germline CDR1 reads SQVTM; CDR2 reads ANQGSEA. V lost 0 bases and J lost 0, with 9 bases in between. The CDR3 has 14 residues. In DNA form, the CDR3 reads TGCAGCGTTGAAGACCGCAGTAACTCCTACGAGCAGTACTTC. Amino acids: CSVEDRSNSYEQYF.

The rearrangement uses TRBV28 and TRBJ2-3, with TRBD1 matching 11 bases. J lost 5 bases, V lost 5 bases, and 9 bases had no gene match. Germline V gene data show CDR1 as MDHEN and CDR2 as SYDVKM. The CDR3 is 16 amino acids. The CDR3 nucleotides read TGTGCCAGCAGTAACGGACAGGGGGCGTTCGGAGATACGCAGTATTTT. It is translated as CASSNGQGAFGDTQYF.

The chain uses TRBV19 and TRBJ2-6, with TRBD2 matching 10 bases. This CDR3 is built from 18 residues. Germline CDR1 LNHDA, CDR2 SQIVND (reference sequence). Trimming cost V 3 bases and J 0 bases; bases outside gene matches: 5. The CDR3 region is CASSMWLAGVSGANVLTF. The CDR3 DNA is TGTGCCAGTAGTATGTGGCTAGCGGGGGTCTCTGGGGCCAACGTCCTGACTTTC.

The chain recombines TRBV9 with TRBJ1-1; D may be TRBD1 (5 bases). Per germline, CDR1 SGDLS and CDR2 YYNGEE. Trimming took off 0 bases at V and 4 bases at J, with 13 bases between the two ends. The CDR3 runs to 15 residues. The CDR3, as DNA: TGTGCCAGCAGCGTAGCTCGAGCGGGGGTCACTGAAGCTTTCTTT. Protein product: CASSVARAGVTEAFF.

V gene TRBV19 combines with J gene TRBJ1-5; D unresolved. Trimming cost V 2 bases and J 7 bases, with 12 bases left between them. CDR3 length: 14 amino acids. Germline values: CDR1 LNHDA, CDR2 SQIVND (reference sequence). The CDR3 spells CASSINLVRQPQHF. The CDR3 bases are TGTGCCAGTAGTATAAATCTTGTGAGACAGCCCCAGCATTTT.